This T cell receptor beta chain was sequenced in a study of blood T cells in healthy people across ages. Study conclusions and caveats: Higher naive T cell percentage went strongly together with higher TCR beta diversity.

The use of a sample-barcoded 5' primer and a J-beta primer mix characterized a second PCR of roughly 6 to 11 cycles. MiXCR, applied by TCRdb to the 5' RACE reads, yields one record per CDR3 protein. Here the sample spans 600,000 or so distinct CDR3 sequences, 25% to 35% being singletons. The individuals who served as donors were healthy Caucasians living in Russia, aged roughly 6 to 100. Peripheral blood from each donor was collected in a volume of about 9.9 milliliters. Each sample provided at least 6 micrograms of extracted total RNA. This clonotype came up many times. Its antigen is currently unknown. The ends were cut back, 1 base at V and 2 bases at J, with 11 bases in the middle. Germline V lookup: CDR1 LGHNA, CDR2 YSLEER. The CDR3 runs to 15 residues.

Specimen: blood. The sequence was collected from a woman of 80 years or more in good health. The V gene is TRBV4-3, the J gene TRBJ1-2; possible D gene TRBD1, 6 bases. Written as DNA, the CDR3 is TGCGCCAGCAGCCAAGCCACCGGGGGCAACTATGGCTACACCTTC. It specifies CASSQATGGNYGYTF.